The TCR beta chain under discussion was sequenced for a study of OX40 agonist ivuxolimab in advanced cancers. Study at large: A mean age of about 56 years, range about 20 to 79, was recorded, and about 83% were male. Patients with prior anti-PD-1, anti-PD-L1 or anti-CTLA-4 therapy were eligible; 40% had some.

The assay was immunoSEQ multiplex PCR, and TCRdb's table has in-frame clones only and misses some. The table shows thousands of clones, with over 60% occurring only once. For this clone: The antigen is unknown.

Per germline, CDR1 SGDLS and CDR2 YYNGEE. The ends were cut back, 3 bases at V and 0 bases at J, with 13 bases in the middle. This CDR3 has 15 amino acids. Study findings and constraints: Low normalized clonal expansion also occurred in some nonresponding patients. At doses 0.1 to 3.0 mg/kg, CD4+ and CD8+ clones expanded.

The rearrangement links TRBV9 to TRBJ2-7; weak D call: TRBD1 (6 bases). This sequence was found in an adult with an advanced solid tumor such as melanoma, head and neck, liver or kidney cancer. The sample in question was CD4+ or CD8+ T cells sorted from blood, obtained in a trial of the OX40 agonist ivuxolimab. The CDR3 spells CASSAAGTHSYEQYF. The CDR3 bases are TGTGCCAGCAGCGCAGCCGGGACACACTCCTACGAGCAGTACTTC.